This T cell receptor (beta chain) was captured in a study of lymphopenia after photon versus proton radiotherapy. Whole-study findings and limits: Survival link was tested only in deceased patients; proton benefit remains a possibility. A bigger post-nadir fall in TCR diversity correlated inversely with survival time in deceased patients. After lymphocyte nadir, photon-treated repertoires showed oligoclonal expansion, especially CD8+ Temra. Under photons, naive T cells and diversity fell while effector/memory populations rose.

As regards this clone: The antigen remains unidentified.

Assay: immunoSEQ multiplex PCR; the TCRdb copy retains only in-frame clones and omits some. Among more than 11,000 clones listed, 65% to 85% were seen once. Germline V gene sequence: CDR1 LNHDA, CDR2 SQIVND (reference sequence). V was shortened by 5 bases and J by 4 bases, with 12 bases between the two germline ends. CDR3 size: 14 residues. This chain connects TRBV19 to TRBJ1-5; no definite D call. The sample in question was peripheral blood, obtained from a patient treated with photon-based radiotherapy. This clonotype was sampled from a man between 45 and 60 years old with gastric cancer. The DNA of the CDR3 is TGTGCCAGTAGTCGAAGGACGTTAAATCAGCCCCAGCATTTT. Translating gives CASSRRTLNQPQHF.